This T cell receptor (beta chain) was captured in a study of T cell responses to AZD1222 COVID-19 vaccine. General observations from the study: An increase in Spike-specific TCR breadth and depth was observed after two AZD1222 doses. Clonal diversity was possibly underestimated, and white British individuals and females predominated among donors. Within unmutated variant regions lay the reported targets of nearly half of spike-specific TCRs.

Libraries were prepared by immunoSEQ multiplex PCR; TCRdb keeps only in-frame clonotypes and omits some of them. The profile shows 130,000 to 150,000 clones, around nine tenths of them singletons. Remarks on this clone: No antigen is known for it.

V was clipped by 7 bases and J by 6 bases, with 11 bases between them. The germline CDR1 and CDR2 sequences are LNHDA and SQIVND (reference sequence). This CDR3 region has 12 residues. This specimen consisted of peripheral blood, obtained on day 0 of AZD1222 vaccination. V usage is TRBV19 and J usage is TRBJ2-3; D gene unclear. The sequence derives from an adult in good health. DNA for the CDR3: TGTGCCAGTACATCGTTAACCGATACGCAGTATTTT. This sequence encodes CASTSLTDTQYF.